Below are 5 T cell receptor beta chains sequenced from a single sample in a study of T-cell memory formation after mild COVID-19. One entry per CDR3 protein, called by TCRdb with MiXCR from the 5' RACE reads. Altogether approximately 300,000 distinct CDR3 sequences are present, 15% being singletons, with the ten largest covering over 20%. Material for sequencing was PBMCs or a T cell subset sorted from them (not recorded which). The receptor set was obtained from a young man who had mild COVID-19 (a few samples of this study predate the infection). Cell type and time point are not known.

This clonotype was counted many times. The gene calls are TRBV6-5 and TRBJ2-2; no definite D call. Trimming removed 0 bases from V and 5 bases from J, with 10 bases in between. Germline CDR1 and CDR2: MNHEY and SVGAGI. This CDR3 comprises 15 residues. Here the CDR3 DNA reads TGTGCCAGCAGTTACTCGAAGGCGAGGACCGGGGAGCTGTTTTTT. Translation: CASSYSKARTGELFF.

The chain employs TRBV15 and TRBJ1-2; maybe TRBD1 (5 bases). With 2 bases removed from V and 4 bases from J, the gap between germline ends came to 14 bases. Germline assignment: CDR1 LNHNV and CDR2 YYDKDF (reference sequence). The CDR3 covers 15 residues. The CDR3 nucleotides are TGTGCCACCAGCAGACGTCGGGACGGAGTCTATGGCTACACCTTC. Protein: CATSRRRDGVYGYTF.

J is TRBJ2-7 and V is TRBV6-5, with unresolved D. The CDR3 contains 14 residues. The V gene lost 0 bases and the J gene lost 0 bases, with 6 bases spanning the gap. CDR1 is MNHEY, CDR2 SVGAGI, per germline. The CDR3 region has the DNA TGTGCCAGCAGTTACTCGGTGAGCTCCTACGAGCAGTACTTC. Protein sequence: CASSYSVSSYEQYF.

This clonotype came up many times. The V and J genes are TRBV7-3 and TRBJ2-7; D gene uncertain. CDR3 length: 14 amino acids. Germline V gene data show CDR1 as SGHTA and CDR2 as FQGTGA. Between the trimmed V and J ends, which lost 0 bases and 6 bases, there was a span of 12 bases. This chain's CDR3 is CASSLTLASVEQYF. For the CDR3, the DNA is TGTGCCAGCAGCTTAACGTTAGCCAGCGTCGAGCAGTACTTC.

This clonotype has a handful of counts. DNA for the CDR3: TGTGCCACCGCGCTGGCGGGAAATAACATTCAGTACTTC. Protein: CATALAGNNIQYF. The rearrangement uses TRBV5-6 and TRBJ2-4; D may be TRBD2 (6 bases). CDR1 is SGHDT, CDR2 YYEEEE, per germline. V was pared by 9 bases and J by 7 bases, with 17 bases between. The CDR3 is 13 amino acids. Looking up the rest from reference TRBV5-6 and TRBJ2-4 gives the full variable domain: DAGVTQSPTHLIKTRGQQVTLRCSPKSGHDTVSWYQQALGQGPQFIFQYYEEEERQRGNFPDRFSGHQFPNYSSELNVNALLLGDSALYLCATALAGNNIQYFGAGTRLSVL.